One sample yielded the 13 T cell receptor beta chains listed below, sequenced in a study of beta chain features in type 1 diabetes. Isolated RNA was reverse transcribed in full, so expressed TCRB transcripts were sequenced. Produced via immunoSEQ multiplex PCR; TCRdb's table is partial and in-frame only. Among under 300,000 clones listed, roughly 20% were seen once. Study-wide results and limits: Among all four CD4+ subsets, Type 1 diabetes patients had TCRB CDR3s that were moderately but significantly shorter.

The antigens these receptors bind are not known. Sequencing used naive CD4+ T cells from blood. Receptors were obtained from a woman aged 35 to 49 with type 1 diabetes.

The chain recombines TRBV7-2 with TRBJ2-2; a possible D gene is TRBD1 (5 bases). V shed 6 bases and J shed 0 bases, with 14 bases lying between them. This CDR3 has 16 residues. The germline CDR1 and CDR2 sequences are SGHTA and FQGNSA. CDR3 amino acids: CASRRTQTSNTGELFF. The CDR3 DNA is TGTGCCAGCAGACGGACACAAACTTCGAACACCGGGGAGCTGTTTTTT.

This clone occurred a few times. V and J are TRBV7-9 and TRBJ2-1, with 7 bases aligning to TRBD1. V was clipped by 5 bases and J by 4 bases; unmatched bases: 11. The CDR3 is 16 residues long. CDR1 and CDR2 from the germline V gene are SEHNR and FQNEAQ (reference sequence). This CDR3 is CASSPRPGTAYNEQFF. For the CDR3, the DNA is TGTGCCAGCAGCCCTAGGCCCGGGACAGCTTACAATGAGCAGTTCTTC.

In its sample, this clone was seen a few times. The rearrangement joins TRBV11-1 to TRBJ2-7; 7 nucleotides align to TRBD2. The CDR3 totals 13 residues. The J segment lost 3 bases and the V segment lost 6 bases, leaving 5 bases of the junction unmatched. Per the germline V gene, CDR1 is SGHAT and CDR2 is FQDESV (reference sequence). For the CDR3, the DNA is TGTGCCAGCAGGGGAGGGACTAACTACGAGCAGTACTTC. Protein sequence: CASRGGTNYEQYF.

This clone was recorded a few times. The CDR3 coding sequence is TGTGCCAGCAGCTTTAGCGGGACAACCACAGATACGCAGTATTTT. The encoded protein is CASSFSGTTTDTQYF. The V gene is TRBV7-9, the J gene TRBJ2-3, with 8 nucleotides matching TRBD2. CDR1 is SEHNR and CDR2 is FQNEAQ in the germline V gene (reference sequence). J was trimmed by 2 bases and V by 3 bases; bases with no gene match: 4. The CDR3 length is 15 residues.

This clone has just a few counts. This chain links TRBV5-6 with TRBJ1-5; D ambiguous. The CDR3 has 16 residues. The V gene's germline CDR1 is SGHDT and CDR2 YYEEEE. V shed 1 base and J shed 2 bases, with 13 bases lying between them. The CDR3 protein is CASSLRAPVGNQPQHF. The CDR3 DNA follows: TGTGCCAGCAGCTTGAGAGCTCCCGTGGGCAATCAGCCCCAGCATTTT.

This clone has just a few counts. As DNA, the CDR3 is TGTGCCAGCAGCCAAGAATGGGCTGGGCGAAACATTCAGTACTTC. Its protein product is CASSQEWAGRNIQYF. The chain is built from TRBV14 and TRBJ2-4; D ambiguous. V lost 0 bases and J 6 bases, leaving 12 bases between the germline ends. The CDR3 runs to 15 residues. Per the germline V gene, CDR1 is SGHDN and CDR2 is FVKESK.

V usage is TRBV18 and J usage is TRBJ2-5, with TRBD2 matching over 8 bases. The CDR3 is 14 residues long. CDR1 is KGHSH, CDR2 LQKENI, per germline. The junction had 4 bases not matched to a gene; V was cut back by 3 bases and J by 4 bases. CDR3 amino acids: CASSPRGGRETQYF. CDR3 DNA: TGTGCCAGCTCACCCCGCGGGGGGCGAGAGACCCAGTACTTC.

CDR3 region: CASNQRTGGDYGYTF. The CDR3 DNA is TGTGCCAGCAACCAGAGGACAGGTGGCGACTATGGCTACACCTTC. This chain joins TRBV6-6 and TRBJ1-2; 7 bases line up with TRBD1. Germline CDR1 and CDR2: MNHNY and SVGAGI (reference sequence). The ends lost 7 bases at V and 3 bases at J; junction bases unmatched: 11. This CDR3 is 15 amino acids long.

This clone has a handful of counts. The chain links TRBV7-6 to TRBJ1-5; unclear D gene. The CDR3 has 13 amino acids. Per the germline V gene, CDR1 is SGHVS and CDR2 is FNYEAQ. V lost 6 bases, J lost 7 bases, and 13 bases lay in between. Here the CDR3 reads CASSPQRGQPQHF. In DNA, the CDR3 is TGTGCCAGCAGTCCTCAACGAGGGCAGCCCCAGCATTTT.

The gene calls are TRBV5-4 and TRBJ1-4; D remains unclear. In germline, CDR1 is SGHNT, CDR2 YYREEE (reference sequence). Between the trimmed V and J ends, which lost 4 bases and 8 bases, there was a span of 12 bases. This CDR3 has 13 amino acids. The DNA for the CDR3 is TGTGCCAGCAGCGTACTTCATCAAGAAAAACTGTTTTTT. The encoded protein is CASSVLHQEKLFF.

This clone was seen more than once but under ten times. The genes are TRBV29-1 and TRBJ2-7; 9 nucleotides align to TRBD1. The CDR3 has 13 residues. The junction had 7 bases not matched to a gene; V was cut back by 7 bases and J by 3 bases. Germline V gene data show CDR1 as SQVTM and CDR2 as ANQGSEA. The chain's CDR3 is CSAHGGQGYEQYF. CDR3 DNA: TGCAGCGCTCACGGGGGACAGGGCTACGAGCAGTACTTC.

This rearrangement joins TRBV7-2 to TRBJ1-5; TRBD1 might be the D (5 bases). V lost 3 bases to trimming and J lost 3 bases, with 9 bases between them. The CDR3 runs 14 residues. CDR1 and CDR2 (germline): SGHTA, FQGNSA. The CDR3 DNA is TGTGCCAGCAGCTTGGGGGGGGACAATCAGCCCCAGCATTTT. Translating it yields CASSLGGDNQPQHF.

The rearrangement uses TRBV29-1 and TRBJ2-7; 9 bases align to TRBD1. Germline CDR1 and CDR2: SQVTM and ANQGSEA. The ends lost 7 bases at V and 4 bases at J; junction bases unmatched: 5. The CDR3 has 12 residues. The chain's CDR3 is CSAGTGSYEQYF. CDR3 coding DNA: TGCAGCGCCGGGACAGGGAGTTACGAGCAGTACTTC.